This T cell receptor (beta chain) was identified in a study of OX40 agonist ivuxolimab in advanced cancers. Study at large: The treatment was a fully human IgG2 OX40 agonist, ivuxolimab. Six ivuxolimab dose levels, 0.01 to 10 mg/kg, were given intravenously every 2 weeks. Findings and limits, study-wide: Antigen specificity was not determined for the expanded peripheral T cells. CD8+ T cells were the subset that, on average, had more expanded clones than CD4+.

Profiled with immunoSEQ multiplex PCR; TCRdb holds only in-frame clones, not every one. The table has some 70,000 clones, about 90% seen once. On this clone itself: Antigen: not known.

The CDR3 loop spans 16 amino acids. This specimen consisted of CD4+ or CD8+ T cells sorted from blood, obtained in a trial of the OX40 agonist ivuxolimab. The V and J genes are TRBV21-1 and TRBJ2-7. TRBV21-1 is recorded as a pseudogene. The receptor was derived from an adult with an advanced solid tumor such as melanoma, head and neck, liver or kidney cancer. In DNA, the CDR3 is TGTGCCAGCAGCAAATTGGGGGTCTATCCAACCTACGAGCAGTACTTC. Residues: CASSKLGVYPTYEQYF.